This TCR beta chain emerged from a study of CD4 T cells in relation to SARS-CoV-2 and coronaviruses. On this clone itself: The antigen is unknown.

Before the COVID-19 pandemic, during about 2011-2019, CD4+ T cells were taken from unexposed donors. After ten to eleven days of culture, CD4+ T cells were isolated. With 4 bases removed from V and 1 base from J, the gap between germline ends came to 10 bases. CDR1 is SEHNR and CDR2 is FQNEAQ in the germline V gene (reference sequence). The CDR3 spans 15 residues. Method: immunoSEQ multiplex PCR; TCRdb's copy keeps in-frame clones and lacks some. Here the sample spans tens of thousands of clones, around 78% being singletons. The chain combines TRBV7-9 with TRBJ2-2; tentatively, D is TRBD1 (6 bases). This clonotype was sampled from a human donor in good health. Sequenced input: CD4+ T cells from PBMCs, cultured in vitro. CDR3 DNA: TGTGCCAGCAGCTCGGACAGACAGAACACCGGGGAGCTGTTTTTT. This sequence encodes CASSSDRQNTGELFF. Full variable domain (outside the CDR3, taken from reference TRBV7-9 and TRBJ2-2): DTGVSQNPRHKITKRGQNVTFRCDPISEHNRLYWYRQTLGQGPEFLTYFQNEAQLEKSRLLSDRFSAERPKGSFSTLEIQRTEQGDSAMYLCASSSDRQNTGELFFGEGSRLTVL.